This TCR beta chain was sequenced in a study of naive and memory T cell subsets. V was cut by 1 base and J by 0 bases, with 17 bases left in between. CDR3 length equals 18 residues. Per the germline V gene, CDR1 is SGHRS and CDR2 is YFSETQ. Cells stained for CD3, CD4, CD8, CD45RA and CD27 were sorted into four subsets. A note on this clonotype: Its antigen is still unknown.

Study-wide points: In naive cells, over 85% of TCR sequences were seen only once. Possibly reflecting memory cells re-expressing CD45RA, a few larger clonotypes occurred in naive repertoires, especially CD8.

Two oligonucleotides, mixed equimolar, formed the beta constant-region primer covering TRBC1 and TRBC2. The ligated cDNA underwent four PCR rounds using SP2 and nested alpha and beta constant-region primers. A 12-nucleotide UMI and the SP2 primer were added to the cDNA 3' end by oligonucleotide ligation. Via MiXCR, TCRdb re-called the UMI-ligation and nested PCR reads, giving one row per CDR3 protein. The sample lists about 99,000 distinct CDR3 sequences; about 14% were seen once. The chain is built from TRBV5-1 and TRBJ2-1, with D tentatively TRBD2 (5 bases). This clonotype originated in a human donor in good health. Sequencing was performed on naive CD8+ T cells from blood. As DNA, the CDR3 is TGCGCCAGCAGCTTGTCGGCGGGCCGGTCCAGCTCCTACAATGAGCAGTTCTTC. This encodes CASSLSAGRSSSYNEQFF.